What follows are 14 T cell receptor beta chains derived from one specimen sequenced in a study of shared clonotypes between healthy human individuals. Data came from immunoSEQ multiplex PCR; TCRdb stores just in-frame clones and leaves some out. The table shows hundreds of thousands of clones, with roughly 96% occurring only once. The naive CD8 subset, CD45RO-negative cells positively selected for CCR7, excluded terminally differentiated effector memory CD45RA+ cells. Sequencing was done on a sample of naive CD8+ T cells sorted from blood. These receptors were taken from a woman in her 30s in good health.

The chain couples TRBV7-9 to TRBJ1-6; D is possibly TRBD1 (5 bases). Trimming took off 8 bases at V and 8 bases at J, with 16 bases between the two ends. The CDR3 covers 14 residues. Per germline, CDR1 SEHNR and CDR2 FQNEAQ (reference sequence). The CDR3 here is CASRGSGGDSPLHF. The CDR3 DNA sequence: TGTGCCAGCCGTGGGAGTGGGGGGGATTCACCCCTCCACTTT.

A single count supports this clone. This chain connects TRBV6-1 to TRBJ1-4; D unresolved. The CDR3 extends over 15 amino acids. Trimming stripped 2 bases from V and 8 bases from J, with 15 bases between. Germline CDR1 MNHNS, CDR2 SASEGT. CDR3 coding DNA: TGTGCCAGCAGTGAAATCCTGTCGCAGGACGAAAAACTGTTTTTT. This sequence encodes CASSEILSQDEKLFF.

The CDR3 DNA reads as TGCAGCGTTGAAGAGGCCAATGAGCAGTTCTTC. It translates to CSVEEANEQFF. The V gene is TRBV29-1, the J gene TRBJ2-1; no definite D call. The V end was cut by 0 bases, the J end by 6 bases, with 3 bases between. Germline CDR1 reads SQVTM; CDR2 reads ANQGSEA. This CDR3 has 11 residues.

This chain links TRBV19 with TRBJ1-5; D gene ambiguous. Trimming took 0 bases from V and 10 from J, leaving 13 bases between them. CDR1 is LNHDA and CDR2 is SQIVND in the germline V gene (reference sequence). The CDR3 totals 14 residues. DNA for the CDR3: TGTGCCAGTAGTATAGATGCACCCTGGGAACCCCAGCATTTT. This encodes CASSIDAPWEPQHF.

The DNA of the CDR3 is TGTGCCAGCGGGCCCGGGACTAGCGGGCTGTTCTATGAGCAGTTCTTC. Its protein product is CASGPGTSGLFYEQFF. The chain has TRBV6-6 and TRBJ2-1; the match to TRBD2 covers 12 bases. The CDR3 totals 16 residues. Looked up from germline, CDR1 is MNHNY and CDR2 is SVGAGI (reference sequence). V was clipped by 8 bases and J by 8 bases; unmatched bases: 13.

CDR3 sequence: CASSLGSPDEQYF. The CDR3 DNA reads TGCGCCAGCAGCTTGGGATCGCCCGACGAGCAGTACTTC. The J gene is TRBJ2-7, the V gene TRBV5-1; unclear D gene. V was shortened by 0 bases and J by 5 bases, with 9 bases between the two germline ends. The CDR3 totals 13 residues. CDR1 SGHRS and CDR2 YFSETQ come from the germline V gene.

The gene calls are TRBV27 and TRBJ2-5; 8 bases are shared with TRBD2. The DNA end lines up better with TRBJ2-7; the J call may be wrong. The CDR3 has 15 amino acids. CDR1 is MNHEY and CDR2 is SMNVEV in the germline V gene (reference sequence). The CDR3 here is CASSLKDGRAYEQYF. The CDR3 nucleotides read TGTGCCAGCAGTTTAAAAGACGGGAGGGCCTACGAGCAGTACTTC.

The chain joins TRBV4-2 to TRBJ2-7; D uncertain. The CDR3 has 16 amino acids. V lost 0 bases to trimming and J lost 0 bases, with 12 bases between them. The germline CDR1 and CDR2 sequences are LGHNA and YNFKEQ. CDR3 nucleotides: TGTGCCAGCAGCCAAGATCGTACGGACGGCTCCTACGAGCAGTACTTC. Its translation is CASSQDRTDGSYEQYF.

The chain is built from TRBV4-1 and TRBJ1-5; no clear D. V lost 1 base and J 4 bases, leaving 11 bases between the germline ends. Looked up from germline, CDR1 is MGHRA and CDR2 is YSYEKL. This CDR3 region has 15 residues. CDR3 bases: TGCGCCAGCAGCCAAGTCTTGTCTGAAAATCAGCCCCAGCATTTT. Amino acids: CASSQVLSENQPQHF.

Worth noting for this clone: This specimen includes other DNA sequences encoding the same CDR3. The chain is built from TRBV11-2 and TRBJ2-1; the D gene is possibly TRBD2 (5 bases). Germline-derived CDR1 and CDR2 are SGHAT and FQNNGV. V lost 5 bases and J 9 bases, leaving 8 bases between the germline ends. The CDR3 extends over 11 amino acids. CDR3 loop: CASSLGGEQFF. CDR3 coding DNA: TGTGCCAGCAGCCTTGGAGGTGAGCAGTTCTTC.

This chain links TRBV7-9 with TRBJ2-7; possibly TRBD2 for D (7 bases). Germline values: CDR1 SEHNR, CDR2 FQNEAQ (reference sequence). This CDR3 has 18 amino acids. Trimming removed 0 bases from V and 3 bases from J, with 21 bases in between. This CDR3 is CASSLAGGRAGSRYEQYF. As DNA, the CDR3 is TGTGCCAGCAGCTTAGCAGGGGGAAGAGCGGGAAGTCGCTACGAGCAGTACTTC.

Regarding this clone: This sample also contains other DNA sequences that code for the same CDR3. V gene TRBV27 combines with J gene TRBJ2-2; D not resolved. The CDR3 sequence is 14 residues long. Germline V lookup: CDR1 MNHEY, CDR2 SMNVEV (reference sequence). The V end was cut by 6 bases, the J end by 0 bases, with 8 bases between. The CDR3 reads CASSSGTNTGELFF. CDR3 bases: TGTGCCAGCAGCTCCGGTACGAACACCGGGGAGCTGTTTTTT.

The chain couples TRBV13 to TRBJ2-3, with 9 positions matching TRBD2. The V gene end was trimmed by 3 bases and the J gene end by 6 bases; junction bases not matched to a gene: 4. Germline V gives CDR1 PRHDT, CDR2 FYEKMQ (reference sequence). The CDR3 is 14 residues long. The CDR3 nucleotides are TGTGCCAGCAGCTTCGAGCGGGAGGAGGATACGCAGTATTTT. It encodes CASSFEREEDTQYF.

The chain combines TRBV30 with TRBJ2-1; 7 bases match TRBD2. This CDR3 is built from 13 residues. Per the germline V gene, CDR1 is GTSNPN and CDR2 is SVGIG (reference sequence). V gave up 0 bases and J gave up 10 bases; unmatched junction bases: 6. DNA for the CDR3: TGTGCCTGGAGTGTACGAGCTAGCGGCGAGCAGTTCTTC. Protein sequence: CAWSVRASGEQFF.